The present T cell receptor beta chain was sequenced within a study of siplizumab effects on memory and regulatory T cells. Study-level findings and limits: Whether the proliferating Tregs (from siplizumab cultures) were suppressive was not confirmed. No more than a minor fraction of alloreactive clones could be traced back to unstimulated subsets.

Trimming removed 2 bases from V and 3 bases from J, with 10 bases in between. The CDR3 has 15 amino acids. CDR1 is MNHEY, CDR2 SMNVEV, per germline (reference sequence). Produced via immunoSEQ multiplex PCR; TCRdb's table is partial and in-frame only. In the table there are roughly 110,000 clones, about 93% of which are singletons. For this clone: Its target is unknown.

J is TRBJ2-2 and V is TRBV27; D might be TRBD1 or TRBD2, each matching 5 bases. The sequencing input was non-Treg CD4+ T cells sorted from blood. The receptor was derived from a human donor in good health. The CDR3 loop reads CASSLGGTDTGELFF. CDR3 in DNA: TGTGCCAGCAGTTTAGGGGGTACGGACACCGGGGAGCTGTTTTTT.